Sequencing of this T cell receptor beta chain was carried out in a study of cytomegalovirus exposure and HLA in healthy donors. Whole-study results and caveats: In a later analysis, specific HLA alleles were associated with 15,000 to 20,000 TCR beta sequences at a 0.05 false discovery rate. Among the sequence variants, a highly shared cluster was likely an artifact of sequencing.

PCR used 60 Vbeta primers and 13 Jbeta primers. In the original workflow: An analysis performed later counted 74 million or so unique TCR beta chains (roughly 11 million of them shared). Using immunoSEQ multiplex PCR, the repertoire was profiled, and TCRdb retains in-frame clones only, with some absent. Clone size and the V and J calls come from that table; the DNA yielded D and trimming. This table holds around 280,000 clones, approximately 90% found once. Concerning this clone itself: The antigen remains undetermined.

Each donor was nominally healthy when sampled (though unrecorded immune exposures were likely). Germline V gene sequence: CDR1 KGHSH, CDR2 LQKENI. Trimming removed 4 bases at V and 2 bases at J, with 26 bases between. CDR3 size: 20 residues. This sequence originates from a woman aged 18-30 years in good health and CMV-seronegative. Sequencing input: PBMCs. V gene TRBV18 combines with J gene TRBJ2-2, with D possibly TRBD2 on 5 matching bases. Here the CDR3 reads CASSHQSGWTDFQNTGELFF. The CDR3 DNA reads TGTGCCAGCTCACACCAATCCGGCTGGACTGACTTTCAAAACACCGGGGAGCTGTTTTTT.